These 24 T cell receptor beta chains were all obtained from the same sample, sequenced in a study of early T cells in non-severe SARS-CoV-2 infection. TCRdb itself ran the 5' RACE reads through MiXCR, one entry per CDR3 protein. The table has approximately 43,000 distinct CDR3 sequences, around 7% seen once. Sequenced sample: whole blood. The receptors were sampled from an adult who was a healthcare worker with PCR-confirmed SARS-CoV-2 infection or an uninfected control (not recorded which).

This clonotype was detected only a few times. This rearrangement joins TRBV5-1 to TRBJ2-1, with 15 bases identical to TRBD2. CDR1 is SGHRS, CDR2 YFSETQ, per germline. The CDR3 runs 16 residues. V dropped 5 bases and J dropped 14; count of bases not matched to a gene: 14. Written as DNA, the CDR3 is TGCGCCAGCAGTTCCCCTGGGGGACTAGCGGGGGGAAAGGAGTTCTTC. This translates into CASSSPGGLAGGKEFF.

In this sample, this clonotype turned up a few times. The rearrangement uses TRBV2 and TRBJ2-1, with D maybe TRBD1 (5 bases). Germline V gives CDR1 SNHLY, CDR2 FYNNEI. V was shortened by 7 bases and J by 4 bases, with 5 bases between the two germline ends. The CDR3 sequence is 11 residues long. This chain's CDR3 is CASTGYNEQFF. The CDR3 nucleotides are TGTGCCAGCACAGGGTACAATGAGCAGTTCTTC. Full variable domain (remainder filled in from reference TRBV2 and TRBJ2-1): EPEVTQTPSHQVTQMGQEVILRCVPISNHLYFYWYRQILGQKVEFLVSFYNNEISEKSEIFDDQFSVERPDGSNFTLKIRSTKLEDSAMYFCASTGYNEQFFGPGTRLTVL.

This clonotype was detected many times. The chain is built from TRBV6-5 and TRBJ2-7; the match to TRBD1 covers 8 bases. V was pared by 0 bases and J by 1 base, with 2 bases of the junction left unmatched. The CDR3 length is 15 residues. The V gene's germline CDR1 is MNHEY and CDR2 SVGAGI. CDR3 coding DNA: TGTGCCAGCAGTTACTCGGGGACAGGTTCCTACGAGCAGTACTTC. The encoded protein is CASSYSGTGSYEQYF.

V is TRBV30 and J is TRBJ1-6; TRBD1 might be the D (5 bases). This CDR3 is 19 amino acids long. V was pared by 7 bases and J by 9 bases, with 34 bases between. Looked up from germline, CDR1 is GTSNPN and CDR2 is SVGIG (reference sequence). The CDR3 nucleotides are TGTGCCTCTACCGGGTTTTCGGGGCGGAGAGGAAGGGTACGTTCACCCCTCCACTTT. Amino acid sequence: CASTGFSGRRGRVRSPLHF. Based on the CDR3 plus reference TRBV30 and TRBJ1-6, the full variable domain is SQTIHQWPATLVQPVGSPLSLECTVEGTSNPNLYWYRQAAGRGLQLLFYSVGIGQISSEVPQNLSASRPQDRQFILSSKKLLLSDSGFYLCASTGFSGRRGRVRSPLHFGNGTRLTVT.

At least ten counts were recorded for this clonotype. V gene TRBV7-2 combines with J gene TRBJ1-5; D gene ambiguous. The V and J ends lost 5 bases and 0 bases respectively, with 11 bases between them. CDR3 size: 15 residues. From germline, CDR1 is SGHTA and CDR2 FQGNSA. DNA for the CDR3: TGTGCCAGCAGCCAAGGGATTTATAGCAATCAGCCCCAGCATTTT. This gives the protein CASSQGIYSNQPQHF.

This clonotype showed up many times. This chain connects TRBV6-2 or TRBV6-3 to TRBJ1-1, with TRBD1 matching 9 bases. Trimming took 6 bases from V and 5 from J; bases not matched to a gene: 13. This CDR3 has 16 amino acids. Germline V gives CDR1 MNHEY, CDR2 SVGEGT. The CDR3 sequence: CASSTHKQGAKTEAFF. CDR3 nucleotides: TGTGCCAGCAGCACCCACAAACAGGGGGCGAAGACTGAAGCTTTCTTT.

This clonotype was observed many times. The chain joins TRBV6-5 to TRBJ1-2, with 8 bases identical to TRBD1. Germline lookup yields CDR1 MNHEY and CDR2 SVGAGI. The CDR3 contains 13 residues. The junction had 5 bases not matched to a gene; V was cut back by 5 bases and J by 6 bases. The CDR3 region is CASSERTGNGYTF. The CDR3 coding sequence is TGTGCCAGCAGTGAGAGGACAGGGAATGGCTACACCTTC.

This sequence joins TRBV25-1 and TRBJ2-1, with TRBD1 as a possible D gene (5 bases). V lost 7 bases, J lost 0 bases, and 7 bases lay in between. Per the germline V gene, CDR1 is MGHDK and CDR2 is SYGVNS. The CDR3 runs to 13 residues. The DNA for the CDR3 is TGTGCCAGCAAAGACAGCTCCTACAATGAGCAGTTCTTC. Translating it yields CASKDSSYNEQFF.

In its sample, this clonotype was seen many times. The CDR3: CASSAVGATSSYEQYF. In DNA, the CDR3 is TGTGCCAGCAGCGCAGTGGGGGCCACAAGCTCCTACGAGCAGTACTTC. This chain joins TRBV27 and TRBJ2-7; possible D gene TRBD1, 6 bases. Germline-derived CDR1 and CDR2 are MNHEY and SMNVEV (reference sequence). The V and J ends lost 6 bases and 0 bases respectively, with 18 bases between them. This CDR3 comprises 16 residues.

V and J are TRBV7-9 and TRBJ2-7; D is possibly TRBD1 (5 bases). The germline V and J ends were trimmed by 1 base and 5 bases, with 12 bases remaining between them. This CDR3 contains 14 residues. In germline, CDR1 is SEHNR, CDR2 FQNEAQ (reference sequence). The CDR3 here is CASSLEDTSDEQYF. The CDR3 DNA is TGTGCCAGCAGCTTAGAGGACACATCAGACGAGCAGTACTTC.

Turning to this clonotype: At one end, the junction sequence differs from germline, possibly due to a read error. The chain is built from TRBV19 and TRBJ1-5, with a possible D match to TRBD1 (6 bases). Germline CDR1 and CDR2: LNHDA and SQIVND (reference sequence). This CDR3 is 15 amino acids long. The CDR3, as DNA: TGTGCCAGTAGGCGGACAGCCCTTAGCAATCAGCCTCAGCATTTT. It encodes CASRRTALSNQPQHF.

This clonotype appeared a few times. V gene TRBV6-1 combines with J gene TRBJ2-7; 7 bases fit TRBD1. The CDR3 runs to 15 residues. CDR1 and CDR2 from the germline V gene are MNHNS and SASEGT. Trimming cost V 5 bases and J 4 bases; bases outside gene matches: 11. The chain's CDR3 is CASSPQPDRLYEQYF. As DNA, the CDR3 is TGTGCCAGCAGTCCCCAACCGGACAGGTTATACGAGCAGTACTTC.

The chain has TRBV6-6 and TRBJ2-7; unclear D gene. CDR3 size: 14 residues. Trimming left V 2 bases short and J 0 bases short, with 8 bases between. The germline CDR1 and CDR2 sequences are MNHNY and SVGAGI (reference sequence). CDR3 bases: TGTGCCAGCAGTTACGACTTAAGCTCCTACGAGCAGTACTTC. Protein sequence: CASSYDLSSYEQYF.

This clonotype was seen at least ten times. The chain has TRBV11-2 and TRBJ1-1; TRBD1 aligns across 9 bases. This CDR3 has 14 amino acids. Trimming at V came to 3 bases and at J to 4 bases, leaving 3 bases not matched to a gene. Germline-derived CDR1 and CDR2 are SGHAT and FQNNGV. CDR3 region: CASSFETGGTEAFF. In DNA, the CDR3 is TGTGCCAGCAGCTTTGAGACAGGGGGCACTGAAGCTTTCTTT.

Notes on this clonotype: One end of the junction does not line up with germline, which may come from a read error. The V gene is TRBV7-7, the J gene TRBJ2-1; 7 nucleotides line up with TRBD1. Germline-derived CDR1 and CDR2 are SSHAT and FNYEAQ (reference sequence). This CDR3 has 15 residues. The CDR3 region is CASSPNRGVNNEQFF. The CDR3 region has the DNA TGTGCTAGCAGCCCAAACAGGGGAGTCAACAATGAGCAGTTCTTC.

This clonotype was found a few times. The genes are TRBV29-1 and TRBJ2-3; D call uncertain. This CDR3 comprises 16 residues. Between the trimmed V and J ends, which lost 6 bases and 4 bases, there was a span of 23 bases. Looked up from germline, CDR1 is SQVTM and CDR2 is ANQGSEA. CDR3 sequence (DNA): TGCAGCGTCCAAAGGACCAGGTCCCCGCCGGCAGATACGCAGTATTTT. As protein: CSVQRTRSPPADTQYF.

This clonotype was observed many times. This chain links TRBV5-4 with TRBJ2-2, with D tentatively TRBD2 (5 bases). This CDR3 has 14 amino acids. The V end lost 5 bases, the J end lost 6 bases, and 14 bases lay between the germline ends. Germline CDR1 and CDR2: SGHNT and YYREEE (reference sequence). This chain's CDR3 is CASRLGRRSGELFF. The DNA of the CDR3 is TGTGCCAGCAGACTTGGGAGACGTTCCGGGGAGCTGTTTTTT.

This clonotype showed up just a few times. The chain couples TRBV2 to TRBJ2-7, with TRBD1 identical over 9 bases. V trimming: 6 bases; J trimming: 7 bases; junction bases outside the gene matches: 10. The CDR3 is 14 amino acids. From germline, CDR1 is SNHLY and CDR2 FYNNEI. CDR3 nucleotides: TGTGCCAGCAGCCGGGACAGGGACACCTGGGAGCAGTACTTC. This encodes CASSRDRDTWEQYF.

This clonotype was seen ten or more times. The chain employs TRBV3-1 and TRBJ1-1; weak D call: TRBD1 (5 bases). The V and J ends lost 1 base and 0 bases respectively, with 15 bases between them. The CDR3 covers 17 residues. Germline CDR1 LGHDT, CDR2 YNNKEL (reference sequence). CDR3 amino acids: CASSQATRDPLNTEAFF. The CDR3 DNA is TGTGCCAGCAGCCAAGCCACGAGGGACCCGTTGAACACTGAAGCTTTCTTT.

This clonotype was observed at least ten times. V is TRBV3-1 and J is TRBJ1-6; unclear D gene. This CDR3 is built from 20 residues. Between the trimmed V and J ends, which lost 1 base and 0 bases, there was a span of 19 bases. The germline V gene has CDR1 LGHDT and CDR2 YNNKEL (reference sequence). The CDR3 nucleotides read TGTGCCAGCAGCCAAGGCATCGGATTTACCATTAGCTCCTATAATTCACCCCTCCACTTT. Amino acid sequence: CASSQGIGFTISSYNSPLHF.

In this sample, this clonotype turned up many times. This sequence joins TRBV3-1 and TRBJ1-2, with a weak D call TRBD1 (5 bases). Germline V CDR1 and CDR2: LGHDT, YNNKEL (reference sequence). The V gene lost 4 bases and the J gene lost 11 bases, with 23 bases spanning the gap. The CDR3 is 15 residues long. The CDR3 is CASSPPTGTRGLYTF. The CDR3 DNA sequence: TGTGCCAGCAGCCCCCCCACCGGGACGCGAGGGTTGTACACCTTC.

CDR3 DNA: TGCAGCGTCCTAGGGTTCTGGGAGAGTTTAAATGAGCAGTTCTTC. Translating gives CSVLGFWESLNEQFF. The chain links TRBV29-1 to TRBJ2-1; TRBD2 might be the D (5 bases). Germline V CDR1 and CDR2: SQVTM, ANQGSEA. V was cut by 6 bases and J by 7 bases, with 22 bases left in between. This CDR3 has 15 amino acids.

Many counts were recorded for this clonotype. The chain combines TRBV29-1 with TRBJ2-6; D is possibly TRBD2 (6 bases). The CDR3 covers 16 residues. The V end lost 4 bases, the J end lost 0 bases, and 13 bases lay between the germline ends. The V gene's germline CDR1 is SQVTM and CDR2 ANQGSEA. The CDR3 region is CSVVTRGYSGANVLTF. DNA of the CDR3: TGCAGCGTTGTAACTCGGGGGTACTCTGGGGCCAACGTCCTGACTTTC.

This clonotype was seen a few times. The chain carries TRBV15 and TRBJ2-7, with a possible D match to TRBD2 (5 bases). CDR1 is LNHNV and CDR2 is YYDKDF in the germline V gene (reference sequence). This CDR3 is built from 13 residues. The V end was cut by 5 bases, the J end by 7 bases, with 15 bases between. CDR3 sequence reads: CATSPRPRGEQYF. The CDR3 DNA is TGTGCCACCAGCCCCCGACCCCGGGGTGAGCAGTACTTC. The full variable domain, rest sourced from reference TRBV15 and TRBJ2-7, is DAMVIQNPRYQVTQFGKPVTLSCSQTLNHNVMYWYQQKSSQAPKLLFHYYDKDFNNEADTPDNFQSRRPNTSFCFLDIRSPGLGDTAMYLCATSPRPRGEQYFGPGTRLTVT.